These 30 T cell receptor beta chains were all obtained from the same sample, sequenced in a study of OX40 agonist ivuxolimab in advanced cancers. This table comes from immunoSEQ multiplex PCR, and its TCRdb copy is limited to in-frame clones, with some not included. The table shows 47,000 or so clones, with roughly 89% occurring only once. The sample was CD4+ or CD8+ T cells sorted from blood, taken in a trial of the OX40 agonist ivuxolimab. These receptor sequences come from an adult with an advanced solid tumor such as melanoma, head and neck, liver or kidney cancer.

This sequence joins TRBV5-4 and TRBJ1-2; D perhaps matches TRBD1 (5 bases). The CDR3 runs to 14 residues. Germline CDR1 is SGHNT and CDR2 is YYREEE (reference sequence). V was pared by 0 bases and J by 8 bases, with 14 bases between. The chain's CDR3 is CASSLGFGDQGYTF. Here the CDR3 DNA reads TGTGCCAGCAGCTTGGGGTTTGGGGACCAAGGCTACACCTTC.

The chain has TRBV7-8 and TRBJ2-7, with no clear D. This CDR3 spans 15 amino acids. Germline V CDR1 and CDR2: SGHVS, FQNEAQ. V dropped 2 bases and J dropped 3 bases, with 14 bases sitting between them. In nucleotides, the CDR3 is TGTGCCAGCAGCTTAAACCAGGTGACCCTCTACGAGCAGTACTTC. Protein: CASSLNQVTLYEQYF.

This clone ranks as medium-sized. V is TRBV4-1 and J is TRBJ2-2; TRBD1 is a possible D gene (5 bases). The germline gives CDR1 MGHRA, CDR2 YSYEKL. The CDR3 runs to 14 residues. The V end was cut by 3 bases, the J end by 7 bases, with 12 bases between. CDR3 protein: CASSHTQGNGELFF. The CDR3 bases are TGCGCCAGCAGCCATACTCAGGGCAACGGGGAGCTGTTTTTT.

The chain couples TRBV4-3 to TRBJ1-2; D gene uncertain. The CDR3 totals 15 residues. Trimming shortened V by 0 bases and J by 2 bases, and 10 bases separated the two germline ends. Germline CDR1 is LGHNA and CDR2 is YSLEER. This CDR3 reads CASSQDSGGNYGYTF. CDR3 nucleotide sequence: TGCGCCAGCAGCCAAGATTCCGGCGGAAACTATGGCTACACCTTC.

CDR3 sequence reads: CASSHSRDRMYNEQFF. The CDR3 bases are TGTGCCAGCAGCCATTCCCGGGACAGGATGTACAATGAGCAGTTCTTC. The chain has TRBV11-2 and TRBJ2-1; 8 bases agree with TRBD1. Trimming at V came to 5 bases and at J to 4 bases, leaving 10 bases not matched to a gene. The CDR3 extends over 16 amino acids. From germline, CDR1 is SGHAT and CDR2 FQNNGV.

The chain combines TRBV20-1 with TRBJ2-5; no definite D call. This CDR3 contains 11 residues. The germline CDR1 and CDR2 sequences are DFQATT and SNEGSKA (reference sequence). Trimming left V 6 bases short and J 7 bases short, with 12 bases between. The CDR3 DNA sequence: TGCAGTGCAAAGGTGGTGGGGACCCAGTACTTC. Translating gives CSAKVVGTQYF.

The chain recombines TRBV6-5 with TRBJ1-1; D gene ambiguous. V lost 2 bases and J 4 bases, leaving 5 bases between the germline ends. The CDR3 spans 12 residues. Germline values: CDR1 MNHEY, CDR2 SVGAGI. CDR3 sequence: CASSYGSTEAFF. In DNA form, the CDR3 reads TGTGCCAGCAGTTACGGGTCCACTGAAGCTTTCTTT.

The chain recombines TRBV27 with TRBJ1-4; 9 bases fit TRBD1. Trimming cost V 2 bases and J 5 bases; bases outside gene matches: 9. The germline V gene encodes CDR1 MNHEY and CDR2 SMNVEV (reference sequence). CDR3 size: 17 residues. The CDR3 spells CASSLLHSGTGNEKLFF. As DNA, the CDR3 is TGTGCCAGCAGTTTACTCCATTCCGGGACAGGGAATGAAAAACTGTTTTTT.

The chain joins TRBV7-2 to TRBJ2-7, with 10 bases lining up with TRBD2. J was trimmed by 0 bases and V by 5 bases; bases with no gene match: 7. The CDR3 contains 16 residues. Germline V CDR1 and CDR2: SGHTA, FQGNSA. Here the CDR3 DNA reads TGTGCCAGCAGCACGACTAGCGGGTCCGACTCCTACGAGCAGTACTTC. Encoded protein: CASSTTSGSDSYEQYF.

This clone was counted a few times. The chain links TRBV29-1 to TRBJ1-2; D is perhaps TRBD1 (5 bases). The CDR3 consists of 16 residues. V dropped 3 bases and J dropped 2 bases, with 19 bases sitting between them. Germline CDR1 reads SQVTM; CDR2 reads ANQGSEA. The CDR3 loop reads CSVENSQGPMNYGYTF. CDR3 bases: TGCAGCGTTGAGAACTCTCAGGGACCCATGAACTATGGCTACACCTTC.

V gene TRBV6-5 combines with J gene TRBJ2-1; 7 bases align to TRBD2. This CDR3 spans 14 amino acids. V lost 0 bases and J lost 10; bases outside the gene matches: 6. CDR1 and CDR2 from the germline V gene are MNHEY and SVGAGI. Here the CDR3 reads CASSYSGLSGEQFF. The CDR3 DNA sequence: TGTGCCAGCAGTTACTCGGGACTTAGCGGGGAGCAGTTCTTC.

In DNA form, the CDR3 reads TGCAGCGCCGGCAGGGGCAGCGAGCAGTACTTC. This codes for CSAGRGSEQYF. The chain links TRBV29-1 to TRBJ2-7; maybe TRBD1 (6 bases). Germline CDR1 and CDR2: SQVTM and ANQGSEA. The length of the CDR3 is 11 residues. The V end was cut by 7 bases, the J end by 6 bases, with 13 bases between.

The chain joins TRBV27 to TRBJ1-1; 9 nucleotides match TRBD1. The J segment lost 4 bases and the V segment lost 5 bases, leaving 17 bases of the junction unmatched. Germline CDR1 MNHEY, CDR2 SMNVEV (reference sequence). This CDR3 region has 18 residues. CDR3 nucleotides: TGTGCCAGCAGTCAACAACCGGGACAGGGAAGACTGGGCACTGAAGCTTTCTTT. It translates to CASSQQPGQGRLGTEAFF.

This clone has a single count. The CDR3 DNA follows: TGTGCCAGCAGCTCTGGGGTAAATGAGCAGTACTTC. The encoded protein is CASSSGVNEQYF. This chain connects TRBV7-2 to TRBJ2-7; no reliable D call. With 4 bases removed from V and 7 bases from J, the gap between germline ends came to 11 bases. The length of the CDR3 is 12 residues. The germline CDR1 and CDR2 sequences are SGHTA and FQGNSA.

The rearrangement links TRBV30 to TRBJ1-1; D unclear. The CDR3 is 9 amino acids. The germline V gene encodes CDR1 GTSNPN and CDR2 SVGIG (reference sequence). V lost 5 bases and J lost 8, with 6 bases in between. CDR3 nucleotides: TGTGCCTGGGGCCCCGAAGCTTTCTTT. It yields the protein CAWGPEAFF.

The gene calls are TRBV27 and TRBJ2-1; TRBD1 matches 9 bases. V shed 7 bases and J 6 bases; nucleotides not matched to a gene: 10. The CDR3 runs to 15 residues. Germline V CDR1 and CDR2: MNHEY, SMNVEV (reference sequence). CDR3 loop: CASNWGQGGFNEQFF. The CDR3 DNA sequence: TGTGCCAGCAATTGGGGACAGGGAGGTTTCAATGAGCAGTTCTTC.

CDR3 in amino acids: CAWGTGRLDSPLHF. The CDR3, as DNA: TGTGCCTGGGGGACCGGACGGCTGGATTCACCCCTCCACTTT. This chain joins TRBV30 and TRBJ1-6, with a possible D match to TRBD1 (5 bases). V was clipped by 5 bases and J by 8 bases, with 16 bases between them. CDR1 and CDR2 from the germline V gene are GTSNPN and SVGIG (reference sequence). This CDR3 spans 14 amino acids.

The chain has TRBV11-2 and TRBJ1-4; TRBD1 agrees at 10 bases. Per the germline V gene, CDR1 is SGHAT and CDR2 is FQNNGV. The CDR3 covers 17 residues. The V and J ends lost 4 bases and 1 base, in that order; junction bases with no gene match: 6. CDR3 in amino acids: CASSWDRGIGTNEKLFF. DNA for the CDR3: TGTGCCAGCAGCTGGGACAGGGGAATAGGAACTAATGAAAAACTGTTTTTT.

This chain joins TRBV28 and TRBJ1-2, with TRBD1 matching over 8 bases. Unmatched junction bases numbered 5, after V lost 3 bases and J lost 2 bases. This CDR3 spans 15 amino acids. Germline values: CDR1 MDHEN, CDR2 SYDVKM. CDR3 sequence: CASSFGQGGNYGYTF. CDR3 DNA sequence: TGTGCCAGCAGTTTTGGACAGGGAGGAAACTATGGCTACACCTTC.

The chain is built from TRBV5-4 and TRBJ1-2; a possible D gene is TRBD1 (5 bases). Deletions cut 4 bases from V and 7 bases from J, with 17 bases between. Per germline, CDR1 SGHNT and CDR2 YYREEE (reference sequence). The CDR3 is 14 amino acids. Written as DNA, the CDR3 is TGTGCCAGCAGCCCTACCGGGGCAGGGAGTGGCTACACCTTC. As protein: CASSPTGAGSGYTF.

The chain carries TRBV29-1 and TRBJ1-1; the D is unclear. In germline, CDR1 is SQVTM, CDR2 ANQGSEA. The CDR3 is made up of 13 amino acids. The V and J ends lost 6 bases and 7 bases respectively, with 18 bases between them. DNA of the CDR3: TGCAGCGTACCGACGGGTCCCTCCTTTGAAGCTTTCTTT. Its protein product is CSVPTGPSFEAFF.

As DNA, the CDR3 is TGTGCCAGCAGCGACCATGATCAGGGTGGGGACACAGATACGCAGTATTTT. Its protein is CASSDHDQGGDTDTQYF. J is TRBJ2-3 and V is TRBV9; TRBD1 is a possible D gene (5 bases). Germline CDR1 SGDLS, CDR2 YYNGEE. V was shortened by 3 bases and J by 2 bases, with 19 bases between the two germline ends. This CDR3 is 17 amino acids long.

The genes are TRBV5-5 and TRBJ2-3; TRBD1 agrees at 10 bases. With 3 bases clipped from V and 4 bases from J, the junction kept 5 bases outside the gene matches. The CDR3 spans 15 residues. Per the germline V gene, CDR1 is SGHKS and CDR2 is YYEKEE (reference sequence). This CDR3 is CASSWGQGSADTQYF. The CDR3, as DNA: TGTGCCAGCAGCTGGGGACAGGGGAGCGCAGATACGCAGTATTTT.

The CDR3 DNA reads as TGCGCCAGCAGCCCGCCTCCGGGGCGGGAGCTTATTGGCTACACCTTC. Amino acids: CASSPPPGRELIGYTF. This rearrangement joins TRBV4-1 to TRBJ1-2; possibly TRBD1 for D (5 bases). The CDR3 is 16 residues long. V was pared by 4 bases and J by 7 bases, with 22 bases between. Germline CDR1 reads MGHRA; CDR2 reads YSYEKL.

The V call is TRBV4-1, the J call TRBJ1-5; D remains ambiguous. The CDR3 spans 15 residues. The germline gives CDR1 MGHRA, CDR2 YSYEKL. V dropped 1 base and J dropped 3 bases, with 10 bases sitting between them. The CDR3 reads CASSQGLRLNQPQHF. The CDR3 nucleotides read TGCGCCAGCAGCCAAGGGTTGAGGCTCAATCAGCCCCAGCATTTT.

The V and J genes are TRBV27 and TRBJ2-7; D remains unclear. The CDR3 length is 13 residues. Trimming removed 2 bases at V and 3 bases at J, with 8 bases between. From germline, CDR1 is MNHEY and CDR2 SMNVEV (reference sequence). The CDR3, as DNA: TGTGCCAGCAGTTTAGTAGAAAGCTACGAGCAGTACTTC. Translating it yields CASSLVESYEQYF.

The V call is TRBV4-3, the J call TRBJ2-7; D possibly corresponds to TRBD2 (6 bases). Germline assignment: CDR1 LGHNA and CDR2 YSLEER. Between the trimmed V and J ends, which lost 0 bases and 6 bases, there was a span of 15 bases. This CDR3 has 15 amino acids. Here the CDR3 reads CASSQDRGGRGEQYF. The CDR3, as DNA: TGCGCCAGCAGCCAAGACCGGGGAGGAAGGGGCGAGCAGTACTTC.

The chain joins TRBV13 to TRBJ2-1, with D maybe TRBD2 (6 bases). This CDR3 is 15 amino acids long. The germline V gene encodes CDR1 PRHDT and CDR2 FYEKMQ (reference sequence). V lost 4 bases, J lost 2 bases, and 12 bases lay in between. In DNA form, the CDR3 reads TGTGCCAGCAGCTCCGTGGGGGGTACCTACAATGAGCAGTTCTTC. Translation gives CASSSVGGTYNEQFF.

The V and J genes are TRBV27 and TRBJ2-7; 8 nucleotides align to TRBD1. Germline CDR1 and CDR2: MNHEY and SMNVEV (reference sequence). J gave up 6 bases and V 2 bases, and 3 bases lay outside the gene matches. The length of the CDR3 is 13 residues. CDR3 loop: CASSLGTGSEQYF. CDR3 DNA sequence: TGTGCCAGCAGTTTAGGGACAGGTAGCGAGCAGTACTTC.

The chain couples TRBV10-1 to TRBJ2-5, with unresolved D. The V end lost 3 bases, the J end lost 0 bases, and 5 bases lay between the germline ends. Germline values: CDR1 WNHNN, CDR2 SYGVQD (reference sequence). CDR3 size: 13 residues. In DNA form, the CDR3 reads TGCGCCAGCAGTGATTCGTACCAAGAGACCCAGTACTTC. This encodes CASSDSYQETQYF.